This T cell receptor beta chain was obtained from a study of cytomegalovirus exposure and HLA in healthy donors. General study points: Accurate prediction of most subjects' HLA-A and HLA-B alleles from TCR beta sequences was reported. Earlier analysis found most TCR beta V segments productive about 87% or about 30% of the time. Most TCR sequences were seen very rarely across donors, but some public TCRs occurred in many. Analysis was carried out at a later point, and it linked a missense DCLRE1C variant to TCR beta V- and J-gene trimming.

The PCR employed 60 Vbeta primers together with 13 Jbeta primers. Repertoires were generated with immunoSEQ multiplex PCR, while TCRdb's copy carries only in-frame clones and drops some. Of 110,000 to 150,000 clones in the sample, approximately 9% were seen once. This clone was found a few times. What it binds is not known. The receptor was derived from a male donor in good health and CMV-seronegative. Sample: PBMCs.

Here the CDR3 DNA reads TGTGCCAGCAGCAGCCAGGGGAACACTGAAGCTTTCTTT. This encodes CASSSQGNTEAFF. This chain connects TRBV5-4 to TRBJ1-1; D is perhaps TRBD1 (5 bases). The CDR3 is made up of 13 amino acids. The V end lost 4 bases, the J end lost 1 base, and 8 bases lay between the germline ends. Per germline, CDR1 SGHNT and CDR2 YYREEE (reference sequence).